This T cell receptor beta chain was captured by sequencing in a study of shared clonotypes between healthy human individuals. Points from the study as a whole: With few donors, the genetic and exposure-history diversity represented was limited.

Turning to this clone: Its antigen is undetermined.

This table comes from immunoSEQ multiplex PCR, and its TCRdb copy is limited to in-frame clones, with some not included. The profile shows fewer than 1.6 million clones, around 98.5% of them singletons. V shed 0 bases, J shed 0 bases, and the junction held 6 bases outside the gene matches. The CDR3 contains 16 residues. In germline, CDR1 is SGHRS, CDR2 YFSETQ. Material for sequencing was naive CD4+ T cells sorted from blood. Sample subset: CD45RA+ positively selected. This clonotype originated in a man between 25 and 39 years old in good health. This chain uses TRBV5-1 with TRBJ2-7, with 7 bases fitting TRBD2. The CDR3 DNA is TGCGCCAGCAGCTTGGTTACGGGGGGTAGCTCCTACGAGCAGTACTTC. Its translation is CASSLVTGGSSYEQYF. The entire variable domain, with the rest obtained from reference TRBV5-1 and TRBJ2-7, is as follows: KAGVTQTPRYLIKTRGQQVTLSCSPISGHRSVSWYQQTPGQGLQFLFEYFSETQRNKGNFPGRFSGRQFSNSRSEMNVSTLELGDSALYLCASSLVTGGSSYEQYFGPGTRLTVT.